This T cell receptor (beta chain) was recovered during a study of cytomegalovirus exposure and HLA in healthy donors. Vbeta (60) and Jbeta (13) primers were used in the PCR. Assay: immunoSEQ multiplex PCR; the TCRdb copy retains only in-frame clones and omits some. Here the sample spans approximately 120,000 clones, roughly 72% being singletons. The germline gives CDR1 ENHRY, CDR2 SYGVKD. V lost 5 bases and J 0 bases, leaving 5 bases between the germline ends. This CDR3 contains 13 residues. The chain uses TRBV10-3 and TRBJ1-5; D is unresolved. This clonotype was sampled from a middle-aged man in good health and CMV-seropositive. The sequencing sample was made of PBMCs. CDR3 coding DNA: TGTGCCATCAGTCAGGATAGCAATCAGCCCCAGCATTTT. Residues: CAISQDSNQPQHF.